These 24 T cell receptor beta chains were sequenced from one sample in a study of a mutant IDH1 vaccine in newly diagnosed glioma. The method was immunoSEQ multiplex PCR; TCRdb's version includes in-frame clones alone and lacks a portion of them. The data show tens of thousands of clones, roughly nine tenths seen once. This sample's time point: baseline, week 1 (first vaccination visit). The treatment was: pre-vaccination baseline after standard-of-care therapy. This sample comprised PBMCs, obtained from a glioma patient treated with radiotherapy, temozolomide or both. Every receptor here comes from a woman aged 40-49 years with glioma.

The V gene is TRBV4-3, the J gene TRBJ1-2; D perhaps matches TRBD1 (6 bases). Trimming stripped 3 bases from V and 4 bases from J, with 27 bases between. Germline CDR1 is LGHNA and CDR2 is YSLEER. The CDR3 length is 19 residues. The CDR3 coding sequence is TGCGCCAGCAGCCAGACCCAAAGTCGGGGGGCTGGTGCTATCTATGGCTACACCTTC. Its protein is CASSQTQSRGAGAIYGYTF.

The chain employs TRBV2 and TRBJ2-6; D ambiguous. The CDR3 runs 14 residues. Trimming pared 9 bases from V and 0 bases from J, leaving 9 bases between. Per the germline V gene, CDR1 is SNHLY and CDR2 is FYNNEI. CDR3 sequence reads: CASRVSSGANVLTF. CDR3 nucleotides: TGTGCCAGTAGGGTGAGCTCTGGGGCCAACGTCCTGACTTTC. Full variable domain (outside the CDR3, taken from reference TRBV2 and TRBJ2-6): EPEVTQTPSHQVTQMGQEVILRCVPISNHLYFYWYRQILGQKVEFLVSFYNNEISEKSEIFDDQFSVERPDGSNFTLKIRSTKLEDSAMYFCASRVSSGANVLTFGAGSRLTVL.

The chain combines TRBV7-2 with TRBJ2-2; the match to TRBD1 covers 10 bases. This CDR3 has 16 amino acids. The germline V gene has CDR1 SGHTA and CDR2 FQGNSA. J was trimmed by 5 bases and V by 1 base; bases with no gene match: 4. CDR3 residues: CASSLGGTGATGELFF. DNA for the CDR3: TGTGCCAGCAGCTTAGGTGGGACAGGGGCAACCGGGGAGCTGTTTTTT.

J is TRBJ2-7 and V is TRBV11-2; 9 bases match TRBD1. In germline, CDR1 is SGHAT, CDR2 FQNNGV. The V segment lost 4 bases and the J segment 3 bases; nucleotides outside the gene matches: 7. This CDR3 contains 15 residues. Here the CDR3 DNA reads TGTGCCAGCAGCTCCCCCCGGACAGGGGACTACGAGCAGTACTTC. Translated, it gives CASSSPRTGDYEQYF.

This clone was observed once. This rearrangement joins TRBV6-1 to TRBJ1-4; TRBD1 aligns across 9 bases. Germline CDR1 MNHNS, CDR2 SASEGT. There are 14 residues in the CDR3. V gave up 4 bases and J gave up 6 bases; unmatched junction bases: 3. The CDR3 region is CASSGGQGYEKLFF. The CDR3 nucleotides read TGTGCCAGCAGTGGAGGACAGGGGTATGAAAAACTGTTTTTT.

This clone showed up just once. This chain uses TRBV10-2 with TRBJ2-1; unclear D gene. The CDR3 runs 14 residues. V was pared by 6 bases and J by 1 base, with 10 bases between. The germline gives CDR1 WSHSY, CDR2 SAAADI. CDR3 region: CASRVSLSYNEQFF. DNA of the CDR3: TGCGCCAGCAGGGTCAGTCTTTCCTACAATGAGCAGTTCTTC.

The V call is TRBV11-1, the J call TRBJ1-1; possibly TRBD1 for D (6 bases). Germline CDR1 reads SGHAT; CDR2 reads FQDESV (reference sequence). The CDR3 runs 14 residues. Trimming removed 2 bases at V and 4 bases at J, with 11 bases between. The CDR3 loop reads CASSLTGWGTEAFF. In DNA form, the CDR3 reads TGTGCCAGCAGCTTAACAGGGTGGGGCACTGAAGCTTTCTTT. The full variable domain, in which reference TRBV11-1 and TRBJ1-1 provide the parts outside the CDR3, is EAEVAQSPRYKITEKSQAVAFWCDPISGHATLYWYRQILGQGPELLVQFQDESVVDDSQLPKDRFSAERLKGVDSTLKIQPAELGDSAMYLCASSLTGWGTEAFFGQGTRLTVV.

This sequence joins TRBV4-2 and TRBJ1-1; D remains unclear. This CDR3 is 12 amino acids long. V lost 3 bases, J lost 1 base, and 3 bases lay in between. In germline, CDR1 is LGHNA, CDR2 YNFKEQ. Here the CDR3 reads CASSHQNTEAFF. In nucleotides, the CDR3 is TGTGCCAGCAGCCACCAGAACACTGAAGCTTTCTTT.

As for this clone: This specimen includes other DNA sequences encoding the same CDR3. V usage is TRBV18 and J usage is TRBJ1-1; D is uncertain. The CDR3 runs to 13 residues. The germline CDR1 and CDR2 sequences are KGHSH and LQKENI. The germline V and J ends were trimmed by 2 bases and 1 base, with 5 bases remaining between them. CDR3 bases: TGTGCCAGCTCACCAACAGAGAACACTGAAGCTTTCTTT. As protein: CASSPTENTEAFF.

This clone was counted a few times. V and J are TRBV5-6 and TRBJ1-5; no reliable D call. Looked up from germline, CDR1 is SGHDT and CDR2 is YYEEEE. The CDR3 is made up of 15 amino acids. V lost 2 bases, J lost 1 base, and 10 bases lay in between. CDR3 in DNA: TGTGCCAGCAGCTTATGGCTGGGAAGCAATCAGCCCCAGCATTTT. It translates to CASSLWLGSNQPQHF.

By proportion, this clone is medium-sized. The V and J genes are TRBV18 and TRBJ1-1; D is undetermined. The germline V gene encodes CDR1 KGHSH and CDR2 LQKENI. The CDR3 covers 13 residues. V was cut by 6 bases and J by 6 bases, with 14 bases left in between. The DNA for the CDR3 is TGTGCCAGCTCGTCCTCCCCAGGTGCTGAAGCTTTCTTT. This gives the protein CASSSSPGAEAFF.

In its sample, this clone was seen once. The chain recombines TRBV14 with TRBJ2-2; possible D gene TRBD1, 6 bases. The germline CDR1 and CDR2 sequences are SGHDN and FVKESK. This CDR3 spans 14 amino acids. With 6 bases removed from V and 6 bases from J, the gap between germline ends came to 14 bases. CDR3 sequence (DNA): TGTGCCAGCAGACCTACCACAGGGCCCGGGGAGCTGTTTTTT. Its translation: CASRPTTGPGELFF. The variable domain in full, with the rest retrieved from reference TRBV14 and TRBJ2-2, is EAGVTQFPSHSVIEKGQTVTLRCDPISGHDNLYWYRRVMGKEIKFLLHFVKESKQDESGMPNNRFLAERTGGTYSTLKVQPAELEDSGVYFCASRPTTGPGELFFGEGSRLTVL.

The chain is built from TRBV6-5 and TRBJ1-1; D is unresolved. Per the germline V gene, CDR1 is MNHEY and CDR2 is SVGAGI. CDR3 length: 14 residues. V lost 2 bases, J lost 2 bases, and 9 bases lay in between. DNA for the CDR3: TGTGCCAGCAGTTACCAAGCAGGAAACACTGAAGCTTTCTTT. Translating gives CASSYQAGNTEAFF.

This clone was counted a few times. The chain's CDR3 is CASSQANYGYTF. The CDR3 region has the DNA TGTGCCAGCAGCCAAGCCAACTATGGCTACACCTTC. V usage is TRBV4-2 and J usage is TRBJ1-2; unclear D gene. Between the trimmed V and J ends, which lost 1 base and 2 bases, there was a span of 2 bases. This CDR3 is 12 amino acids long. Germline assignment: CDR1 LGHNA and CDR2 YNFKEQ.

V gene TRBV7-2 combines with J gene TRBJ2-7; TRBD1 might be the D (6 bases). The V gene lost 4 bases and the J gene lost 0 bases, with 10 bases spanning the gap. In germline, CDR1 is SGHTA, CDR2 FQGNSA. The CDR3 sequence is 14 residues long. The CDR3 bases are TGTGCCAGCAGCTCCCAGGGGCGCTCCTACGAGCAGTACTTC. Amino acids: CASSSQGRSYEQYF.

J is TRBJ1-2 and V is TRBV27; D gene unclear. Between the trimmed V and J ends, which lost 5 bases and 6 bases, there was a span of 25 bases. The germline V gene has CDR1 MNHEY and CDR2 SMNVEV (reference sequence). This CDR3 contains 17 residues. CDR3 DNA: TGTGCCAGCAGTCCAAACAGTTTACCGACTTGGAAAAATGGCTACACCTTC. Translation: CASSPNSLPTWKNGYTF.

This clone has only one observation. The chain carries TRBV9 and TRBJ1-2, with a weak D call TRBD1 (5 bases). With 0 bases removed from V and 7 bases from J, the gap between germline ends came to 16 bases. Germline V gene data show CDR1 as SGDLS and CDR2 as YYNGEE. The CDR3 is 15 amino acids. The CDR3 DNA sequence: TGTGCCAGCAGCGTAGGGGGGTCCGATCCCGCTGGCTACACCTTC. It is translated as CASSVGGSDPAGYTF.

The rearrangement uses TRBV11-2 and TRBJ1-1, with 8 bases matching TRBD1. The V and J ends lost 6 bases and 3 bases, in that order; junction bases with no gene match: 9. The CDR3 covers 15 residues. The V gene's germline CDR1 is SGHAT and CDR2 FQNNGV. CDR3: CASSSRTGIYTEAFF. Written as DNA, the CDR3 is TGTGCCAGCAGTTCCCGGACAGGGATATACACTGAAGCTTTCTTT. The full variable domain, its missing parts supplied by reference TRBV11-2 and TRBJ1-1, is EAGVAQSPRYKIIEKRQSVAFWCNPISGHATLYWYQQILGQGPKLLIQFQNNGVVDDSQLPKDRFSAERLKGVDSTLKIQPAKLEDSAVYLCASSSRTGIYTEAFFGQGTRLTVV.

The rearrangement joins TRBV15 to TRBJ1-3; no firm D call. V lost 8 bases, J lost 2 bases, and 4 bases lay in between. This CDR3 is 11 amino acids long. From germline, CDR1 is LNHNV and CDR2 YYDKDF (reference sequence). CDR3: CATGTGNTIYF. DNA of the CDR3: TGTGCCACCGGGACTGGAAACACCATATATTTT.

The rearrangement joins TRBV5-6 to TRBJ1-5, with TRBD1 matching over 7 bases. V lost 5 bases, J lost 0 bases, and 2 bases stayed unmatched. CDR3 length: 14 amino acids. Germline V gene data show CDR1 as SGHDT and CDR2 as YYEEEE. The CDR3 nucleotides are TGTGCCAGCAGTGGACAGGATAGCAATCAGCCCCAGCATTTT. Translation gives CASSGQDSNQPQHF. The complete variable domain, with remaining parts taken from reference TRBV5-6 and TRBJ1-5, reads DAGVTQSPTHLIKTRGQQVTLRCSPKSGHDTVSWYQQALGQGPQFIFQYYEEEERQRGNFPDRFSGHQFPNYSSELNVNALLLGDSALYLCASSGQDSNQPQHFGDGTRLSIL.

This chain uses TRBV5-1 with TRBJ2-7, with a weak D call TRBD2 (6 bases). This CDR3 comprises 13 residues. V dropped 0 bases and J dropped 6 bases, with 10 bases sitting between them. Looked up from germline, CDR1 is SGHRS and CDR2 is YFSETQ. The CDR3 loop reads CASSLVGDSEQYF. The CDR3 bases are TGCGCCAGCAGCTTGGTGGGGGACTCCGAGCAGTACTTC.

This chain joins TRBV4-2 and TRBJ2-5; D tentatively reads TRBD1 or TRBD2 (5 bases each). The V gene lost 2 bases and the J gene lost 4 bases, with 17 bases spanning the gap. CDR1 is LGHNA and CDR2 is YNFKEQ in the germline V gene. This CDR3 comprises 16 residues. The DNA of the CDR3 is TGTGCCAGCAGCCAACAGTCATTGGGTGGGGGAGAGACCCAGTACTTC. Translating gives CASSQQSLGGGETQYF.

The CDR3: CASLALAGGPGEQFF. The CDR3 DNA sequence: TGCGCCAGCCTCGCCCTAGCGGGAGGGCCGGGTGAGCAGTTCTTC. The rearrangement links TRBV5-1 to TRBJ2-1; TRBD2 matches at 12 bases. The CDR3 consists of 15 residues. Trimming removed 7 bases from V and 9 bases from J; junction bases left unmatched: 11. The germline V gene encodes CDR1 SGHRS and CDR2 YFSETQ.

This sequence joins TRBV6-1 and TRBJ2-3, with TRBD1 identical over 7 bases. The CDR3 runs 14 residues. V was pared by 6 bases and J by 1 base, with 4 bases of the junction left unmatched. Germline CDR1 MNHNS, CDR2 SASEGT. CDR3 DNA: TGTGCCAGCAGAAACAGGGGCGGCACAGATACGCAGTATTTT. This translates into CASRNRGGTDTQYF.